The 6 T cell receptor beta chains below all came from one sample that was sequenced in a study of chemoradiotherapy in HPV16-positive cancers. Assay: immunoSEQ multiplex PCR; the TCRdb copy retains only in-frame clones and omits some. The sample records 25,000 to 35,000 clones, more than 75% being singletons. Source: blood, taken from a patient who underwent chemoradiotherapy. The receptor set was obtained from a human donor with HPV-associated anogenital cancer.

With regard to this clone: Other DNA sequences within the sample encode an identical CDR3. V gene TRBV1 combines with J gene TRBJ1-1; the D call TRBD1 from the table was never checked on the DNA. TRBV1 is tagged as a pseudogene. The CDR3 contains 16 residues. The DNA of the CDR3 is TGTACCAGCAGCCAAGGGCGACAGGGACGCGGAACTGAAGCTTTCTTT. It encodes CTSSQGRQGRGTEAFF.

The chain links TRBV6-5 to TRBJ1-1; the match to TRBD1 covers 7 bases. CDR3 size: 14 residues. Germline trimming cut 6 bases from V and 0 bases from J; bases unmatched to any gene: 4. CDR1 is MNHEY and CDR2 is SVGAGI in the germline V gene. CDR3 residues: CASRQGVLNTEAFF. DNA for the CDR3: TGTGCCAGCAGGCAGGGGGTTTTGAACACTGAAGCTTTCTTT.

J is TRBJ2-5 and V is TRBV6-1, with 11 bases identical to TRBD2. The CDR3 length is 14 residues. Germline V gene data show CDR1 as MNHNS and CDR2 as SASEGT. Losses at the gene ends were 7 bases for V and 2 bases for J; bases not matched to a gene: 3. In DNA, the CDR3 is TGTGCCAGCAACAGACTAGCGGGGCAAGAGACCCAGTACTTC. It is translated as CASNRLAGQETQYF.

This rearrangement joins TRBV2 to TRBJ1-3, with D hard to call. Germline V lookup: CDR1 SNHLY, CDR2 FYNNEI. The CDR3 is made up of 14 amino acids. Trimming cost V 2 bases and J 0 bases, with 5 bases left between them. CDR3 bases: TGTGCCAGCAGTGAACGGAACTCTGGAAACACCATATATTTT. Amino acid sequence: CASSERNSGNTIYF.

The chain couples TRBV7-3 to TRBJ2-2, with TRBD1 identical over 7 bases. The germline V gene has CDR1 SGHTA and CDR2 FQGTGA. Losses at the gene ends were 6 bases for V and 0 bases for J; bases not matched to a gene: 4. CDR3 length: 15 residues. CDR3 protein: CASRQGGANTGELFF. The CDR3 nucleotides read TGTGCCAGCAGACAAGGGGGCGCGAACACCGGGGAGCTGTTTTTT.

The chain links TRBV11-2 to TRBJ1-1; TRBD1 is a possible D gene (6 bases). V shed 5 bases and J shed 5 bases, with 21 bases lying between them. CDR1 and CDR2 (germline): SGHAT, FQNNGV. This CDR3 is 16 amino acids long. This CDR3 is CASSPTWGGPGTEAFF. DNA of the CDR3: TGTGCCAGCAGCCCAACATGGGGGGGGCCGGGAACTGAAGCTTTCTTT.